This T cell receptor beta chain came from a study of blood T cell repertoires in COVID-19 (dated by TCRdb to 2019 to 2021). In terms of the full investigation: Samples covering the acute and convalescent phases of COVID-19 were provided by collaborators in the United States, Italy and Spain. Deeply sampled blood TCRbeta repertoires from subjects exposed to, actively infected with, or recovered from COVID-19 were included in the dataset. Nearly every sample came with metadata listing a de-identified subject ID, COVID-19 status, age in years and sex. Samples came from the ongoing ImmuneRACE study (first 160 participants) plus 1,254 subjects from 6 global collaborators. Where HLA class I and class II types were available, the types were taken from metadata supplied by the sample provider, not from assay-based typing. The material from the prospective study consisted of cDNA or gDNA derived from T cells, B-cell-depleted T cells, or PBMCs. The repertoires were released in a freely available public database meant as a resource for research on the immune response to SARS-CoV-2.

Each collaborating institution followed its own protocols to collect whole blood in K2EDTA tubes. For TCRbeta analysis, collaborators shipped samples in one of three forms: frozen whole blood, isolated PBMCs, or DNA extracted from either of those sample types. CDR1 and CDR2 are read off the germline V gene as SGHRS and YFSETQ. Counted from cysteine to phenylalanine, this CDR3 has 14 amino acids. Just CDR3 DNA is preserved here, 42 bases in frame from base 1. V lost 2 bases and J lost 8 bases; the stretch between them is 13 bases long. The research as a whole found: Clinical and demographic metadata were provided uncurated, with the amount varying by source and participant.

The immunoSEQ Assay, a bias-controlled multiplex PCR, was used to amplify TCRbeta CDR3 regions from genomic DNA. The original pipeline was this. Within the assay, amplification of reference gene primers was used to estimate how many nucleated cells each sample contained. To quantify the absolute abundance of each unique TCRbeta CDR3 rearrangement, sequence reads were collapsed and filtered. For each sample, productive Simpson clonality was calculated as the square root of Simpson's diversity index across productive rearrangements. In TCRdb, the immuneACCESS table is reduced to in-frame sequences with V and J assigned. These tables do not hold every clone; where another copy was compared, an unresolved V gene accounts for under half, and the others remain unexplained. That table supplies the V and J calls and clone size; D and trimming were determined from the DNA. This sample has hundreds of thousands of clones in its table, and around 88% of those were observed once. Around 1.5% of the sample rests with the top ten.

About this clone: Its antigen remains undetermined. Within one base of it there is no much larger clone, and no base qualities were kept.

This sequence uses TRBV5-1 and TRBJ1-4; TRBD1 is a weak D gene call, 5 bases matching. The sequence came from an older man with acute or convalescent COVID-19. Material: peripheral blood. The CDR3 sequence is CASSFGGAGEKLFF. The DNA reads TGCGCCAGCAGCTTTGGAGGGGCCGGAGAAAAACTGTTTTTT. With the portions outside the CDR3 filled from the reference TRBV5-1 and TRBJ1-4 genes, the complete variable region becomes KAGVTQTPRYLIKTRGQQVTLSCSPISGHRSVSWYQQTPGQGLQFLFEYFSETQRNKGNFPGRFSGRQFSNSRSEMNVSTLELGDSALYLCASSFGGAGEKLFFGSGTQLSVL.